This T cell receptor beta chain was found in a study of OX40 agonist ivuxolimab in advanced cancers. Study summary: Every 2 weeks, patients got intravenous ivuxolimab at one of six dose levels (0.01-10 mg/kg). Therapy given before enrollment (anti-PD-1, anti-PD-L1 or anti-CTLA-4) was allowed, and around 40% had some. Findings and caveats of the study: The study observed clonal expansion of CD4+ and CD8+ blood T cells by week 6 at 0.1 to 3.0 mg/kg.

This clone was detected once. The antigen remains unidentified. After removal of 7 bases from V and 12 bases from J, the junction contained 20 bases not matched to a gene. The CDR3 extends over 15 amino acids. CDR1 is MNHEY, CDR2 SVGAGI, per germline. Method: immunoSEQ multiplex PCR; TCRdb's copy keeps in-frame clones and lacks some. This table holds about 25,000 clones, about 76% found once. Autoimmune disease history or systemic immunosuppression excluded patients. The source of this sequence is an adult with an advanced solid tumor such as melanoma, head and neck, liver or kidney cancer. This sequence joins TRBV6-5 and TRBJ1-1; 7 bases are a match to TRBD1. The sequenced sample was CD4+ or CD8+ T cells sorted from blood, obtained in a trial of the OX40 agonist ivuxolimab. The CDR3 sequence: CASTFAADRKKATFF. In DNA form, the CDR3 reads TGTGCCAGCACTTTCGCAGCGGACAGGAAAAAAGCGACTTTCTTT.